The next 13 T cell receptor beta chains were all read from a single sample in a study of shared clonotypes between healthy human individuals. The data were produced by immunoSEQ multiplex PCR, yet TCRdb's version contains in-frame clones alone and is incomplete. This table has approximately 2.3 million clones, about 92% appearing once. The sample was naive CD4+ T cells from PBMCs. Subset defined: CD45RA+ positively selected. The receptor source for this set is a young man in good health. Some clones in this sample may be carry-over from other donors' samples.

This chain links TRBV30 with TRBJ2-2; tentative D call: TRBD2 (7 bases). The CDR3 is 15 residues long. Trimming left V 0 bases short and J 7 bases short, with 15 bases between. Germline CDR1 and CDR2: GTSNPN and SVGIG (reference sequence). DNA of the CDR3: TGTGCCTGGAGTGTACGGGGGGCGCGCGGCGGGGAGCTGTTTTTT. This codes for CAWSVRGARGGELFF.

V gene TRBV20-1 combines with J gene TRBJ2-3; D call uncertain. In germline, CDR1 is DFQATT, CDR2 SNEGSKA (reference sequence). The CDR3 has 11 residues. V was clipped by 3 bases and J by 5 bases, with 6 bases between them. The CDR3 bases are TGCAGTGCTAGTGGGATAGATACGCAGTATTTT. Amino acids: CSASGIDTQYF.

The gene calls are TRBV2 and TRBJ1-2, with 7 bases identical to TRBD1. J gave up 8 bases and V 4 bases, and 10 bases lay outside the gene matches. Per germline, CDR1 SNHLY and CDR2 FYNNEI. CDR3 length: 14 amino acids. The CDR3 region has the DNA TGTGCCAGCAGTGGGGGCCAGGGGGATAGAGGCTACACCTTC. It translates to CASSGGQGDRGYTF.

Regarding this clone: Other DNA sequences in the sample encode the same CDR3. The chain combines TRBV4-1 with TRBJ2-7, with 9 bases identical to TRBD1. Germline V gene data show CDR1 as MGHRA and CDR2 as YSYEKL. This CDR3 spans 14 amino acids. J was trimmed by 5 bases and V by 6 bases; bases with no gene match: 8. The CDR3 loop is CASSQGTGSNEQYF. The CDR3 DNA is TGCGCCAGCAGTCAGGGGACAGGGTCTAACGAGCAGTACTTC.

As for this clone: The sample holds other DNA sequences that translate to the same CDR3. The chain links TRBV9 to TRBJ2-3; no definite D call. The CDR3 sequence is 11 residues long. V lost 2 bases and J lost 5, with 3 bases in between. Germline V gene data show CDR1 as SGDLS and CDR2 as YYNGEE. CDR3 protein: CASSVGDTQYF. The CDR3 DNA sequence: TGTGCCAGCAGCGTTGGAGATACGCAGTATTTT. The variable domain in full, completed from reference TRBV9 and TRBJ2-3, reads DSGVTQTPKHLITATGQRVTLRCSPRSGDLSVYWYQQSLDQGLQFLIQYYNGEERAKGNILERFSAQQFPDLHSELNLSSLELGDSALYFCASSVGDTQYFGPGTRLTVL.

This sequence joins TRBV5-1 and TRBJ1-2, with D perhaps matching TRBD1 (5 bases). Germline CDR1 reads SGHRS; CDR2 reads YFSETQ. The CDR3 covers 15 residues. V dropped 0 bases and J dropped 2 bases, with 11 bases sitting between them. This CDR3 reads CASSLGQQLNYGYTF. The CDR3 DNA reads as TGCGCCAGCAGCTTGGGACAGCAGTTAAACTATGGCTACACCTTC.

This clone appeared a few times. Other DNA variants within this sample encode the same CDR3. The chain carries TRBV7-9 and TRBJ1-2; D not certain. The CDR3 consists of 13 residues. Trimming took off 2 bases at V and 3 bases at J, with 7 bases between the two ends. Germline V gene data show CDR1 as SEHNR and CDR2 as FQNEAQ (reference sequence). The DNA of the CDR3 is TGTGCCAGCAGCTTAAAAGGAGACTATGGCTACACCTTC. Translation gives CASSLKGDYGYTF.

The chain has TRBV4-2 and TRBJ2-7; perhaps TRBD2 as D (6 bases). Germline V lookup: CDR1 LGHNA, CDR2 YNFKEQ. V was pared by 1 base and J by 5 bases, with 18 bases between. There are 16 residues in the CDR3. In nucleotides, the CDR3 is TGTGCCAGCAGCCAAGTGGGGGATACGGGAGTCGACGAGCAGTACTTC. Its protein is CASSQVGDTGVDEQYF.

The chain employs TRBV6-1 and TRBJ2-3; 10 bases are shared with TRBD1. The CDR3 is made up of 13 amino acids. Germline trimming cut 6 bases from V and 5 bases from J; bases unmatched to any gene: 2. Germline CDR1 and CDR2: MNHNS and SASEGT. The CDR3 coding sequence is TGTGCCAGCAGAAGGACAGGGGGAGATACGCAGTATTTT. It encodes CASRRTGGDTQYF.

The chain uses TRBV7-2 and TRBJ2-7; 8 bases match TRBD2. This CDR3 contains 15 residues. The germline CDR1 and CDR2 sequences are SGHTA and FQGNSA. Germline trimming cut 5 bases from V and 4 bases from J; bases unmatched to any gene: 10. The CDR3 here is CASSMTGLAIYEQYF. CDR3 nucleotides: TGTGCCAGCAGCATGACCGGACTAGCTATATACGAGCAGTACTTC. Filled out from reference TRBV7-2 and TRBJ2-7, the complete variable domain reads GAGVSQSPSNKVTEKGKDVELRCDPISGHTALYWYRQSLGQGLEFLIYFQGNSAPDKSGLPSDRFSAERTGGSVSTLTIQRTQQEDSAVYLCASSMTGLAIYEQYFGPGTRLTVT.

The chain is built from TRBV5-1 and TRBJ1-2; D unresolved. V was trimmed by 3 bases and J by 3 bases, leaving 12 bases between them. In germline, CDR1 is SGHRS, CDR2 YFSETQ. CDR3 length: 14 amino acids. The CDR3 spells CASSYVPLDYGYTF. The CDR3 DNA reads TGCGCCAGCAGCTACGTTCCATTGGACTATGGCTACACCTTC.

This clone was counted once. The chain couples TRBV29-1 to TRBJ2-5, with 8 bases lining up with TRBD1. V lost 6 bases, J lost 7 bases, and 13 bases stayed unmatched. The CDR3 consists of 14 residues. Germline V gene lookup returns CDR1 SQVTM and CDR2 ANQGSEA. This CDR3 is CSVDGTGGVWTQYF. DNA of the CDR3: TGCAGCGTGGACGGGACAGGCGGGGTGTGGACCCAGTACTTC.

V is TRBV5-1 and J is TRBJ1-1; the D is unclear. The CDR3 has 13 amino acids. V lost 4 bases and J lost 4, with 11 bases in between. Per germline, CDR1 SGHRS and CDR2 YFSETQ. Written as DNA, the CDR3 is TGCGCCAGCAGCCAGACCGGTTTCACTGAAGCTTTCTTT. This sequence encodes CASSQTGFTEAFF.